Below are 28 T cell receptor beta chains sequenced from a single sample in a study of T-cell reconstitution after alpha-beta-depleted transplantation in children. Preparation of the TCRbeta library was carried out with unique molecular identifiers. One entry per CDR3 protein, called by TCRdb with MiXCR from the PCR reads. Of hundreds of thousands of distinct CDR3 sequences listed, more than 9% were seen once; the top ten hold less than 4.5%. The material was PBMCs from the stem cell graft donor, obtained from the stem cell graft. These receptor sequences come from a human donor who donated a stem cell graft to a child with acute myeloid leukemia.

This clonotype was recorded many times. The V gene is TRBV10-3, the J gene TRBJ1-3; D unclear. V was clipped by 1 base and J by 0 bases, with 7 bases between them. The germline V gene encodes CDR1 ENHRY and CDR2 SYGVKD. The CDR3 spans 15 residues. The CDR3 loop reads CAISELLGSGNTIYF. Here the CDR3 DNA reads TGTGCCATCAGTGAGTTGCTGGGCTCTGGAAACACCATATATTTT.

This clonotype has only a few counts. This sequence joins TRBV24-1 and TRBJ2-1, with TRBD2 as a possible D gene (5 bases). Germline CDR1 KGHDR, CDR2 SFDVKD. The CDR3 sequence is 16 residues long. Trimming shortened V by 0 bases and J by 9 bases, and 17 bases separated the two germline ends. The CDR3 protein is CATSDLSLAETGEQFF. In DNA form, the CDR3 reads TGTGCCACCAGTGATTTGTCCCTAGCCGAAACGGGTGAGCAGTTCTTC.

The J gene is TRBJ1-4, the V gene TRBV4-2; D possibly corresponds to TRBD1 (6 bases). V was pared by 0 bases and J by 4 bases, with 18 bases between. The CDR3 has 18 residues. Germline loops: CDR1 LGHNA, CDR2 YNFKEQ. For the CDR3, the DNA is TGTGCCAGCAGCCAAGACCCCAGTGGGGGGCACGGTAATGAAAAACTGTTTTTT. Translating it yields CASSQDPSGGHGNEKLFF.

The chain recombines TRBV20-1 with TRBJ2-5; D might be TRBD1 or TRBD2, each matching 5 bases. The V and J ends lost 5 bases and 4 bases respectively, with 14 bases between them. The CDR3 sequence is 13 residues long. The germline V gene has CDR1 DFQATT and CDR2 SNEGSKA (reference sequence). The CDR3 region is CSALSGTRETQYF. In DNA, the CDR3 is TGCAGTGCTCTTTCCGGGACCAGAGAGACCCAGTACTTC.

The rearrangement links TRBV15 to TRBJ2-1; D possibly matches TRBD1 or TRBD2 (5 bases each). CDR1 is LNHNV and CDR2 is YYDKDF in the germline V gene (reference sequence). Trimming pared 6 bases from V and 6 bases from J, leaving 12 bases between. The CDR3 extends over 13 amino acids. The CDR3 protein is CATSRRDGNEQFF. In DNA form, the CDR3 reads TGTGCCACCAGTAGAAGGGACGGCAATGAGCAGTTCTTC.

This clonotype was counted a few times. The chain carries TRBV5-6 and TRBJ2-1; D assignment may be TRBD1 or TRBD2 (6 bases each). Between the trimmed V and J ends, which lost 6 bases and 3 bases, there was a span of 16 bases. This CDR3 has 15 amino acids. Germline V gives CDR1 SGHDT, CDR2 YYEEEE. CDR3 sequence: CASIGQEGDYNEQFF. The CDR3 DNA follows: TGTGCCAGCATCGGCCAGGAGGGGGACTACAATGAGCAGTTCTTC.

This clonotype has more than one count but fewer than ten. The DNA of the CDR3 is TGTGCCAGCAGCGGGGGACAGGGTATGCGAGAGCTCCCCCGCGAGCAGTACTTC. Translating it yields CASSGGQGMRELPREQYF. V gene TRBV11-1 combines with J gene TRBJ2-7; 9 nucleotides line up with TRBD1. V trimming: 5 bases; J trimming: 6 bases; junction bases outside the gene matches: 20. The V gene's germline CDR1 is SGHAT and CDR2 FQDESV (reference sequence). This CDR3 is built from 18 residues.

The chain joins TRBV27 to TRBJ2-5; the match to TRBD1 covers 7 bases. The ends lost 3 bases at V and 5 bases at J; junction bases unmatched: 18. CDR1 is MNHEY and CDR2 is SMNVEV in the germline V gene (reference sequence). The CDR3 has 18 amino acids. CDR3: CASSFRQGDPHSAETQYF. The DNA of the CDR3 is TGTGCCAGCAGTTTCCGCCAGGGGGACCCACATAGCGCGGAGACCCAGTACTTC.

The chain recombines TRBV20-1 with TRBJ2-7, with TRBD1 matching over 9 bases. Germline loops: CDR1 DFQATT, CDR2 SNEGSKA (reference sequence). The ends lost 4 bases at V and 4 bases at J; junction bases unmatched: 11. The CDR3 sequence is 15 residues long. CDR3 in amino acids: CSAKEPGTGMYEQYF. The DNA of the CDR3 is TGCAGTGCTAAAGAACCTGGGACAGGGATGTACGAGCAGTACTTC.

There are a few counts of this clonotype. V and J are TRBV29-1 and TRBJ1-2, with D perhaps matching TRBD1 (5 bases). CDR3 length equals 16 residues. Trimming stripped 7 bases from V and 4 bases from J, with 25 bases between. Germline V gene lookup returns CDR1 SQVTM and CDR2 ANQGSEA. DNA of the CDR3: TGCAGCGCACCCGAAATGATGGGGGGACGGGGCTATGGCTACACCTTC. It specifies CSAPEMMGGRGYGYTF.

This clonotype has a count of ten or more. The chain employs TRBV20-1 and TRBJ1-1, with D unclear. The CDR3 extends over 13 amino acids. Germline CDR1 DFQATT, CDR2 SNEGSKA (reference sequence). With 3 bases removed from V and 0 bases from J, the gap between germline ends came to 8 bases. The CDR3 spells CSARLPMNTEAFF. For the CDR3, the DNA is TGCAGTGCTAGGCTACCGATGAACACTGAAGCTTTCTTT.

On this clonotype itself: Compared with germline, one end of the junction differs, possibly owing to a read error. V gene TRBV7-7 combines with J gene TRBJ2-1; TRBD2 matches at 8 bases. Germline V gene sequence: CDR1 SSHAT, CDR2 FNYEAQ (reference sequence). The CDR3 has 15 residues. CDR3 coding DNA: TGTGCTAGCAGCTTAGACGACGGGGGGGGGAATGAGCAGTTCTTC. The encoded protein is CASSLDDGGGNEQFF.

The CDR3 bases are TGCGCCAGCAGCTTGGCAAAGGACGTCTACGAGCAGTACTTC. Its translation is CASSLAKDVYEQYF. The V and J genes are TRBV5-1 and TRBJ2-7, with no clear D. Germline assignment: CDR1 SGHRS and CDR2 YFSETQ. This CDR3 has 14 amino acids. V lost 0 bases to trimming and J lost 3 bases, with 10 bases between them. Full variable domain (missing parts from reference TRBV5-1 and TRBJ2-7): KAGVTQTPRYLIKTRGQQVTLSCSPISGHRSVSWYQQTPGQGLQFLFEYFSETQRNKGNFPGRFSGRQFSNSRSEMNVSTLELGDSALYLCASSLAKDVYEQYFGPGTRLTVT.

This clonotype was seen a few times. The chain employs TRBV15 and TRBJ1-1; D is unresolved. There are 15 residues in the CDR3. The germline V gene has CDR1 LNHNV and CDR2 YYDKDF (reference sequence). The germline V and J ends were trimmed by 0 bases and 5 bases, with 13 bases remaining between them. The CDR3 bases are TGTGCCACCAGCAGAGATCATGGGGTAAAAACTGAAGCTTTCTTT. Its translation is CATSRDHGVKTEAFF.

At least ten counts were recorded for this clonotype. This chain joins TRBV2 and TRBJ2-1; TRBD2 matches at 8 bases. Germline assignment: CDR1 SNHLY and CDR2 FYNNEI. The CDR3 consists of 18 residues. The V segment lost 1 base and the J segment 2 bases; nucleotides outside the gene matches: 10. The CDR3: CASSEVSLLAATYNEQFF. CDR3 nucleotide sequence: TGTGCCAGCAGTGAAGTTTCTTTACTAGCGGCGACCTACAATGAGCAGTTCTTC.

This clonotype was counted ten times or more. CDR3 amino acids: CASSSGVDTGELFF. CDR3 nucleotide sequence: TGTGCCAGCAGTTCGGGTGTAGACACCGGGGAGCTGTTTTTT. This chain joins TRBV12-3 or TRBV12-4 and TRBJ2-2; D is ambiguous. The CDR3 spans 14 residues. Trimming removed 4 bases from V and 3 bases from J, with 9 bases in between.

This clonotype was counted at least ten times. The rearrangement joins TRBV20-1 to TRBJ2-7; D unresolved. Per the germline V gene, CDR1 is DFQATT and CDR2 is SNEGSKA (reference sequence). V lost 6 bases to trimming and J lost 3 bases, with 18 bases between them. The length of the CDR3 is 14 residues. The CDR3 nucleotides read TGCAGTGCCAAGAACCTTCTAGATAGCTACGAGCAGTACTTC. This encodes CSAKNLLDSYEQYF.

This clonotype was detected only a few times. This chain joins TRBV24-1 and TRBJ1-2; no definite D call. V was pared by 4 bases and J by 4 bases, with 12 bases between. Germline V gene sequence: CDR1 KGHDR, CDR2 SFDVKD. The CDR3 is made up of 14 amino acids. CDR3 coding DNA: TGTGCCACCAGTGACCCCGACGGCAGCTATGGCTACACCTTC. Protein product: CATSDPDGSYGYTF.

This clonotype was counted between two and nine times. The CDR3 region has the DNA TGTGCCAGCAGCCAAGTGGCTAGCGGGAGGGGTAATGAGCAGTTCTTC. This sequence encodes CASSQVASGRGNEQFF. This chain joins TRBV14 and TRBJ2-1, with 12 bases matching TRBD2. V was clipped by 1 base and J by 7 bases; unmatched bases: 5. The CDR3 totals 16 residues. From germline, CDR1 is SGHDN and CDR2 FVKESK.

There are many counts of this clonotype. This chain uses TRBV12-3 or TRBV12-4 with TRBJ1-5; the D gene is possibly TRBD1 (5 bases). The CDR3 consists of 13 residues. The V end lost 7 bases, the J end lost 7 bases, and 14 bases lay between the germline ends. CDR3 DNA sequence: TGTGCCAGCACTTCTATGGGGGGGCAGCCCCAGCATTTT. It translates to CASTSMGGQPQHF.

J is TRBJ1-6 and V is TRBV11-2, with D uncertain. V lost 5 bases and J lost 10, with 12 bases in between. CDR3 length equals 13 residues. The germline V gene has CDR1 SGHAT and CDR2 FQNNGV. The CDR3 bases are TGTGCCAGCAGCCAACTCACGCAATCACCCCTCCACTTT. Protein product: CASSQLTQSPLHF. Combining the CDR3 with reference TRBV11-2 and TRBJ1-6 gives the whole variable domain EAGVAQSPRYKIIEKRQSVAFWCNPISGHATLYWYQQILGQGPKLLIQFQNNGVVDDSQLPKDRFSAERLKGVDSTLKIQPAKLEDSAVYLCASSQLTQSPLHFGNGTRLTVT.

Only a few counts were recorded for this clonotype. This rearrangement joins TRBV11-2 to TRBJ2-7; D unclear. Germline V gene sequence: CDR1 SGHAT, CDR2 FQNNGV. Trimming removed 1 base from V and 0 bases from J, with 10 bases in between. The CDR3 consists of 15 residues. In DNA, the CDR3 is TGTGCCAGCAGCTTAGTTGTGACTCTCTCCTACGAGCAGTACTTC. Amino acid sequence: CASSLVVTLSYEQYF.

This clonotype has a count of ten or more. DNA for the CDR3: TGCAGTGCGGCCGTCAGTGAGCAGTTCTTC. Its protein product is CSAAVSEQFF. The V gene is TRBV20-1, the J gene TRBJ2-1, with D unresolved. CDR3 length equals 10 residues. The germline V gene has CDR1 DFQATT and CDR2 SNEGSKA (reference sequence). Trimming stripped 6 bases from V and 9 bases from J, with 9 bases between.

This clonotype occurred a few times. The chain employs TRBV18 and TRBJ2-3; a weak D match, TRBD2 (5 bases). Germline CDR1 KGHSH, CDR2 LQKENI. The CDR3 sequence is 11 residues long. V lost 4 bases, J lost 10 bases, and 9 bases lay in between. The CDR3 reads CASSLSDSQYF. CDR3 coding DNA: TGTGCCAGCTCACTTAGCGATTCGCAGTATTTT.

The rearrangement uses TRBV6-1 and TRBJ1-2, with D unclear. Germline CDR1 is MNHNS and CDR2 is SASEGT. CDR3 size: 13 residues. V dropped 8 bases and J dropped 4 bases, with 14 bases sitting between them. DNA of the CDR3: TGTGCCAGCGAAGAGAGGGCGGGCTATGGCTACACCTTC. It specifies CASEERAGYGYTF.

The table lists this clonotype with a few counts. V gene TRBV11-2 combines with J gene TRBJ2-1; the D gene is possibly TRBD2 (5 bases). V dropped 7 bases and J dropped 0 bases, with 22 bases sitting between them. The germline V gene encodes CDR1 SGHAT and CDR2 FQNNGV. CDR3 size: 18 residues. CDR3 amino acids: CASTQRPAVPDSYNEQFF. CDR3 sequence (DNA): TGTGCCAGCACCCAGCGGCCGGCAGTCCCCGACTCCTACAATGAGCAGTTCTTC.

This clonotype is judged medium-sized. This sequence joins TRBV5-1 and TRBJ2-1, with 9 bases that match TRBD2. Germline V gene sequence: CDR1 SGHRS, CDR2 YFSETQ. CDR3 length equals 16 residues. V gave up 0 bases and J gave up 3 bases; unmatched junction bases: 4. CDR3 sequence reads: CASSLASSGSYNEQFF. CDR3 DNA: TGCGCCAGCAGCTTGGCGAGTAGCGGGAGCTACAATGAGCAGTTCTTC.

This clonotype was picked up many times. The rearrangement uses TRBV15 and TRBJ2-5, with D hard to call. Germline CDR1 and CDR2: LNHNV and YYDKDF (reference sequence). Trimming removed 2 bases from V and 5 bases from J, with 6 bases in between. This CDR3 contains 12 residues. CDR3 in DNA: TGTGCCACCAGCAGACCCAGGGAGACCCAGTACTTC. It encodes CATSRPRETQYF.